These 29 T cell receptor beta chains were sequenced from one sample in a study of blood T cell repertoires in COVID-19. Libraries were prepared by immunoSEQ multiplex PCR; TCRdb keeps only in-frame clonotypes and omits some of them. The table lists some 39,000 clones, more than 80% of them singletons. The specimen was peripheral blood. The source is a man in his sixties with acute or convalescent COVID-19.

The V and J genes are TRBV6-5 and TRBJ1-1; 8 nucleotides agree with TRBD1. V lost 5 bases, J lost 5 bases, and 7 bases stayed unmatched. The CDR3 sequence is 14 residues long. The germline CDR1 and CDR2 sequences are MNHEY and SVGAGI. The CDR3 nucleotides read TGTGCCAGCAGTCCAGGACAGGGAAGAACTGAAGCTTTCTTT. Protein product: CASSPGQGRTEAFF.

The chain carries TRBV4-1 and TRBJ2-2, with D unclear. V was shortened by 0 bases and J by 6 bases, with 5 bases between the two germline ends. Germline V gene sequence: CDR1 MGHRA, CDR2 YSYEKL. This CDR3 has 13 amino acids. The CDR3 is CASSQDYSGELFF. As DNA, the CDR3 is TGCGCCAGCAGCCAAGACTATTCCGGGGAGCTGTTTTTT.

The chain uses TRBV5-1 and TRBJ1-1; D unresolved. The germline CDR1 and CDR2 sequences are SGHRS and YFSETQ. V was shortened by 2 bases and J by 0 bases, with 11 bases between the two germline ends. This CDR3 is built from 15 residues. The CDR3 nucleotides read TGCGCCAGCAGCTTAGATCCAGTAATGAACACTGAAGCTTTCTTT. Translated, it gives CASSLDPVMNTEAFF. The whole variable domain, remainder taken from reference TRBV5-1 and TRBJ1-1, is KAGVTQTPRYLIKTRGQQVTLSCSPISGHRSVSWYQQTPGQGLQFLFEYFSETQRNKGNFPGRFSGRQFSNSRSEMNVSTLELGDSALYLCASSLDPVMNTEAFFGQGTRLTVV.

CDR3 DNA: TGTGCCACCAGCGGCCAGAGGGCGGGAGCGCCATGGGATACGCAGTATTTT. It codes for CATSGQRAGAPWDTQYF. This sequence joins TRBV15 and TRBJ2-3, with 7 positions matching TRBD2. Trimming at V came to 5 bases and at J to 6 bases, leaving 17 bases not matched to a gene. The CDR3 totals 17 residues. CDR1 is LNHNV and CDR2 is YYDKDF in the germline V gene (reference sequence). The whole variable domain, remainder taken from reference TRBV15 and TRBJ2-3, is DAMVIQNPRYQVTQFGKPVTLSCSQTLNHNVMYWYQQKSSQAPKLLFHYYDKDFNNEADTPDNFQSRRPNTSFCFLDIRSPGLGDTAMYLCATSGQRAGAPWDTQYFGPGTRLTVL.

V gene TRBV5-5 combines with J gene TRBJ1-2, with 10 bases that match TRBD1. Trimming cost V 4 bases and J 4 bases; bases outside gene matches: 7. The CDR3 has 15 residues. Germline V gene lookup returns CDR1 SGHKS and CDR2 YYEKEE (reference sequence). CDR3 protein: CASSLDRGRFYGYTF. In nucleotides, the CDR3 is TGTGCCAGCAGCCTAGACAGGGGGCGCTTCTATGGCTACACCTTC.

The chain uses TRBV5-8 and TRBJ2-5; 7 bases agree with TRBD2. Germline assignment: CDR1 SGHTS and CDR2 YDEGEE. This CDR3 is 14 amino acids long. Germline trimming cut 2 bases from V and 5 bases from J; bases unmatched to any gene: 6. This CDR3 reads CASSFWTRQETQYF. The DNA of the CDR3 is TGTGCCAGCAGCTTCTGGACTAGGCAGGAGACCCAGTACTTC.

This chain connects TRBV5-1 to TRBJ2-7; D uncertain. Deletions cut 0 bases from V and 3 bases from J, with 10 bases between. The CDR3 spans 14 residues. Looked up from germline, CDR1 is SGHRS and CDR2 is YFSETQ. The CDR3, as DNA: TGCGCCAGCAGCTTGGAGTGGCCGTACTACGAGCAGTACTTC. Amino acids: CASSLEWPYYEQYF. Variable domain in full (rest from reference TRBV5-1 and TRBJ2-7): KAGVTQTPRYLIKTRGQQVTLSCSPISGHRSVSWYQQTPGQGLQFLFEYFSETQRNKGNFPGRFSGRQFSNSRSEMNVSTLELGDSALYLCASSLEWPYYEQYFGPGTRLTVT.

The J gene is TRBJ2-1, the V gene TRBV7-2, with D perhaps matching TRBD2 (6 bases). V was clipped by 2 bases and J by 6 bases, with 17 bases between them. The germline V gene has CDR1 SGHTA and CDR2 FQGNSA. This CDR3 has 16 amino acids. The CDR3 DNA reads TGTGCCAGCAGCTTATCCGGGACTCCACCCTCCAATGAGCAGTTCTTC. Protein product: CASSLSGTPPSNEQFF.

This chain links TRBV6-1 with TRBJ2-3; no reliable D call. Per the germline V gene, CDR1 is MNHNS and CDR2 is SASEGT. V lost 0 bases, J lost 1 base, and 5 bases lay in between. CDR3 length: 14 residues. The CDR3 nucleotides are TGTGCCAGCAGTGAAGCGCGTCGCACAGATACGCAGTATTTT. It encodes CASSEARRTDTQYF.

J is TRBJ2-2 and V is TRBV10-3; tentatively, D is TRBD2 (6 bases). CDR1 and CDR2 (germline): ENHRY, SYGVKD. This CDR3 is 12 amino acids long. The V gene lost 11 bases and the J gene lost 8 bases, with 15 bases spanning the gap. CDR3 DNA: TGTGCCGTCGAGGAGGGTACTGGGGAGCTGTTTTTT. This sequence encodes CAVEEGTGELFF.

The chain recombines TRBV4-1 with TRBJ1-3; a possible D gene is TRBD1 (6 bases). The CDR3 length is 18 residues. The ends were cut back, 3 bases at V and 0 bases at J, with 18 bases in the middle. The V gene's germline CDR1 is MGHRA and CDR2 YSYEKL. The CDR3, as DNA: TGCGCCAGCAGCCAGCGAAGGGACATGCTCCACTCTGGAAACACCATATATTTT. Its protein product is CASSQRRDMLHSGNTIYF.

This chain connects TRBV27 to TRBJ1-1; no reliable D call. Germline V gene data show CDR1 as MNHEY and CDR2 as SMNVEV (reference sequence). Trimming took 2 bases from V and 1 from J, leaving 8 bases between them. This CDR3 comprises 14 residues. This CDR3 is CASSLRGGNTEAFF. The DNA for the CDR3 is TGTGCCAGCAGTTTAAGAGGTGGGAACACTGAAGCTTTCTTT.

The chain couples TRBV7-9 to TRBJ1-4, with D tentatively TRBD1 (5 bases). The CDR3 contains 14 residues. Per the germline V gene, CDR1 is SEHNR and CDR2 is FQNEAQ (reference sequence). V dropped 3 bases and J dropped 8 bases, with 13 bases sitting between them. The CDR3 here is CASSLGREEEKLFF. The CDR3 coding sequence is TGTGCCAGCAGCTTGGGCAGGGAAGAAGAAAAACTGTTTTTT. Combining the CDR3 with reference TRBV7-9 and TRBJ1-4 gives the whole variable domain DTGVSQNPRHKITKRGQNVTFRCDPISEHNRLYWYRQTLGQGPEFLTYFQNEAQLEKSRLLSDRFSAERPKGSFSTLEIQRTEQGDSAMYLCASSLGREEEKLFFGSGTQLSVL.

The chain's CDR3 is CASSQVPGGNTIYF. Here the CDR3 DNA reads TGTGCCAGCAGCCAAGTCCCCGGAGGGAACACCATATATTTT. The chain couples TRBV14 to TRBJ1-3; D uncertain. This CDR3 is 14 amino acids long. Germline CDR1 SGHDN, CDR2 FVKESK. Trimming took 1 base from V and 7 from J, leaving 11 bases between them.

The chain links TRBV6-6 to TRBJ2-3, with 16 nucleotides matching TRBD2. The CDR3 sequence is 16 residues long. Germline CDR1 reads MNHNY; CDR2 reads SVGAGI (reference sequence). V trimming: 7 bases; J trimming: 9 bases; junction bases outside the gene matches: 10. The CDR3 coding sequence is TGTGCCAGCACCCCGGGACTAGCGGGGGGGCCGGAAACGCAGTATTTT. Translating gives CASTPGLAGGPETQYF.

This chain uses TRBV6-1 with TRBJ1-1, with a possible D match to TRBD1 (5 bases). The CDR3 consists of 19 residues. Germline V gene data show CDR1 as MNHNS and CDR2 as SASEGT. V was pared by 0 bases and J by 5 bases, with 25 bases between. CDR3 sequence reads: CASSEAVRGTVGGGTEAFF. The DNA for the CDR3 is TGTGCCAGCAGTGAAGCGGTGCGAGGGACGGTGGGGGGTGGTACTGAAGCTTTCTTT.

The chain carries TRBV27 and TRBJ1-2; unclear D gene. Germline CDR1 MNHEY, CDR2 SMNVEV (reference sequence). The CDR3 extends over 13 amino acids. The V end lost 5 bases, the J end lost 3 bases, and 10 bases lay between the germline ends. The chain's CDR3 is CASSPVGDYGYTF. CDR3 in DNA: TGTGCCAGCAGTCCTGTTGGAGACTATGGCTACACCTTC.

CDR3 residues: CASSLGGDSRSNVLTF. The CDR3 coding sequence is TGTGCCAGCAGCTTAGGGGGGGACTCTCGTTCCAACGTCCTGACTTTC. The chain couples TRBV7-8 to TRBJ2-6; TRBD2 might be the D (6 bases). Germline V gene data show CDR1 as SGHVS and CDR2 as FQNEAQ. The CDR3 contains 16 residues. Trimming pared 1 base from V and 8 bases from J, leaving 15 bases between. Full variable domain (remainder filled in from reference TRBV7-8 and TRBJ2-6): GAGVSQSPRYKVAKRGQDVALRCDPISGHVSLFWYQQALGQGPEFLTYFQNEAQLDKSGLPSDRFFAERPEGSVSTLKIQRTQQEDSAVYLCASSLGGDSRSNVLTFGAGSRLTVL.

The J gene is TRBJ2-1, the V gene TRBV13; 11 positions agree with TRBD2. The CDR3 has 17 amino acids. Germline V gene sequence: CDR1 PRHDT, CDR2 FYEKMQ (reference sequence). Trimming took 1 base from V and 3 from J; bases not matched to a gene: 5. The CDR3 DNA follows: TGTGCCAGCAGCTTAGCGACTAGCGGGGCTTACTACAATGAGCAGTTCTTC. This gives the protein CASSLATSGAYYNEQFF.

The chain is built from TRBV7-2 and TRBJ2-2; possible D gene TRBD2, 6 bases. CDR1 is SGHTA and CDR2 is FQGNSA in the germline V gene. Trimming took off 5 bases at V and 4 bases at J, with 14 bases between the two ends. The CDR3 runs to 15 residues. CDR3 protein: CASSPIVSGTGELFF. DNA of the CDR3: TGTGCCAGCAGCCCTATAGTTAGCGGCACCGGGGAGCTGTTTTTT.

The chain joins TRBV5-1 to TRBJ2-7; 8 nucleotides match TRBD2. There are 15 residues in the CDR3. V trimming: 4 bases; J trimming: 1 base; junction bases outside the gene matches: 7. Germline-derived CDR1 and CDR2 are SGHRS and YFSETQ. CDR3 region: CASSPPGGVSYEQYF. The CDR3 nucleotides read TGCGCCAGCAGCCCCCCCGGGGGGGTATCCTACGAGCAGTACTTC.

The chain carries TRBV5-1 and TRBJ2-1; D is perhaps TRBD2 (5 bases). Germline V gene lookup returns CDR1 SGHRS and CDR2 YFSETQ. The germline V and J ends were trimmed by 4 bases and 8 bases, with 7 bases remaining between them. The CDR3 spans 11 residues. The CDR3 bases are TGCGCCAGCAGCATGAGGGATGAGCAGTTCTTC. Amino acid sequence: CASSMRDEQFF.

The DNA for the CDR3 is TGCGCCAGCAGCCAAGTGGGACAGGGCCTCTGGTCACCCCTCCACTTT. It translates to CASSQVGQGLWSPLHF. This chain uses TRBV4-1 with TRBJ1-6, with 9 positions matching TRBD1. CDR3 length: 16 amino acids. Looked up from germline, CDR1 is MGHRA and CDR2 is YSYEKL. V was pared by 1 base and J by 10 bases, with 8 bases of the junction left unmatched.

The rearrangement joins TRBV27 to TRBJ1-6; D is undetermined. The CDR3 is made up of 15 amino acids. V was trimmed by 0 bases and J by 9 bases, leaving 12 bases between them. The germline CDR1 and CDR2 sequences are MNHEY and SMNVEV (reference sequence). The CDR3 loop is CASSLSSPTVSPLHF. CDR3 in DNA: TGTGCCAGCAGTTTATCTTCACCTACCGTTTCACCCCTCCACTTT.

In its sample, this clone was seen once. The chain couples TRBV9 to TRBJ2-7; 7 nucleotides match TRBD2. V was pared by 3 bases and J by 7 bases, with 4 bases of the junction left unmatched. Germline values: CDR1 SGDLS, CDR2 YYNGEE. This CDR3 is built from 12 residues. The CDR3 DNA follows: TGTGCCAGCAGCGCCTCTAGCGGAGAGCAGTACTTC. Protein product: CASSASSGEQYF.

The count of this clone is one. The CDR3 nucleotides read TGTGCCTCGGAGGGAATCCAAGAGACCCAGTACTTC. The encoded protein is CASEGIQETQYF. The chain has TRBV18 and TRBJ2-5, with D tentatively TRBD2 (6 bases). Between the trimmed V and J ends, which lost 11 bases and 1 base, there was a span of 11 bases. The CDR3 spans 12 residues. Germline lookup yields CDR1 KGHSH and CDR2 LQKENI.

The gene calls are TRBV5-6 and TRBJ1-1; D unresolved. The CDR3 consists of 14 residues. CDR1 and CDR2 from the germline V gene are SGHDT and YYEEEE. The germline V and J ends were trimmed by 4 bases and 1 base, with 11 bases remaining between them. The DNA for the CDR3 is TGTGCCAGCAGCCCGAATTTCGGGAACACTGAAGCTTTCTTT. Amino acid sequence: CASSPNFGNTEAFF.

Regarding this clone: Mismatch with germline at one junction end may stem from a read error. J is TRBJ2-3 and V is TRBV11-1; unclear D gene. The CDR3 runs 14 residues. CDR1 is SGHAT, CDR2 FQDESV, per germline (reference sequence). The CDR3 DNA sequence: TGTGCCAGCAGCTTAGGGGCATATACAGATCCGCAGTATTTT. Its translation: CASSLGAYTDPQYF.

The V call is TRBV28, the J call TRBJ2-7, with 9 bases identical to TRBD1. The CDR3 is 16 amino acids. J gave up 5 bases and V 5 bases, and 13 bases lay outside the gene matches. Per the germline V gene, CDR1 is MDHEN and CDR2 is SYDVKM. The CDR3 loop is CASSPHSGTGRNEQYF. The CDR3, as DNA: TGTGCCAGCAGTCCCCACTCCGGGACAGGGAGAAACGAGCAGTACTTC. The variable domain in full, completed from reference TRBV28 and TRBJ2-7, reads DVKVTQSSRYLVKRTGEKVFLECVQDMDHENMFWYRQDPGLGLRLIYFSYDVKMKEKGDIPEGYSVSREKKERFSLILESASTNQTSMYLCASSPHSGTGRNEQYFGPGTRLTVT.